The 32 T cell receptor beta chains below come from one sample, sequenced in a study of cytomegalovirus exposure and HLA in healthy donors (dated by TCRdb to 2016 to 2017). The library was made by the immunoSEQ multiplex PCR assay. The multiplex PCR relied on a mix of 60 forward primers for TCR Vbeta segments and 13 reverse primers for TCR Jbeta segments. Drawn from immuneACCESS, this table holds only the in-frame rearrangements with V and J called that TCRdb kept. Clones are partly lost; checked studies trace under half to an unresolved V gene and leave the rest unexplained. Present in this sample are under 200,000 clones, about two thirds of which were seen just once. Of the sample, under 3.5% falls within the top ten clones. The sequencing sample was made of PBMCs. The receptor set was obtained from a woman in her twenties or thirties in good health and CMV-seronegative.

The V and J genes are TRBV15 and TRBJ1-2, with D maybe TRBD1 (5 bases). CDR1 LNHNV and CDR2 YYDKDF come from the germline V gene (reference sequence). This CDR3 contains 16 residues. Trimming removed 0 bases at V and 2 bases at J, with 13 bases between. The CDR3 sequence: CATSREVGQLNYGYTF. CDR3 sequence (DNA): TGTGCCACCAGCAGAGAGGTGGGGCAGCTGAACTATGGCTACACCTTC.

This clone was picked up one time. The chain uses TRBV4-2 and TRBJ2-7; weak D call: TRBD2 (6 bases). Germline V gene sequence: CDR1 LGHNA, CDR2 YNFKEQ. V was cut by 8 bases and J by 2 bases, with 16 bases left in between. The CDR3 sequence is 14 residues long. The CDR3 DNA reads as TGTGCCAGCCGCGCGGTGGGGGGAACCTACGAGCAGTACTTC. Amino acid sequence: CASRAVGGTYEQYF.

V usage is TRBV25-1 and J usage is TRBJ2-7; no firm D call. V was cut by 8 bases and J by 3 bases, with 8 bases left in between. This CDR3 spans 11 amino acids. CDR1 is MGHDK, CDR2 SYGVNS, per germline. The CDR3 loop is CASGPHYEQYF. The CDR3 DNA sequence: TGTGCCAGCGGTCCACACTACGAGCAGTACTTC.

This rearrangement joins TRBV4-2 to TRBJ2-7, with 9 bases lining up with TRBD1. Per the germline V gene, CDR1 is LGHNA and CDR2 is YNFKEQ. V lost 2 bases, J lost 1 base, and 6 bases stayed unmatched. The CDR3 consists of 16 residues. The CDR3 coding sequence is TGTGCCAGCAGCCAACGGCCGGGACAGGGATCCTACGAGCAGTACTTC. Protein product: CASSQRPGQGSYEQYF.

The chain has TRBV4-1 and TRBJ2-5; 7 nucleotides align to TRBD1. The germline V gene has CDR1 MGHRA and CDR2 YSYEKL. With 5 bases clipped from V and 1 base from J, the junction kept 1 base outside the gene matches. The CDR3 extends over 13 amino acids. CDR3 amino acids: CASSRGLQETQYF. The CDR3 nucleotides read TGCGCCAGCAGCAGGGGGCTCCAAGAGACCCAGTACTTC.

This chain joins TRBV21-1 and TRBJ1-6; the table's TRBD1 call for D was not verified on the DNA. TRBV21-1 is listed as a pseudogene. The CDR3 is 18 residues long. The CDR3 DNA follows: TGTGCCAGCAGCAAAGTACCGACAGACAAGTCCTATAATTCACCCCTCCACTTT. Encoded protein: CASSKVPTDKSYNSPLHF.

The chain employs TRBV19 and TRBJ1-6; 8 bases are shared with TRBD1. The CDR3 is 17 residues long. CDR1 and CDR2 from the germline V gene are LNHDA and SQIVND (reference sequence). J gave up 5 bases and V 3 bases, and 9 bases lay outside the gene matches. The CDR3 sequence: CASSILPGQAHNSPLHF. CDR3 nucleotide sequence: TGTGCCAGTAGTATTCTTCCGGGACAGGCTCATAATTCACCCCTCCACTTT.

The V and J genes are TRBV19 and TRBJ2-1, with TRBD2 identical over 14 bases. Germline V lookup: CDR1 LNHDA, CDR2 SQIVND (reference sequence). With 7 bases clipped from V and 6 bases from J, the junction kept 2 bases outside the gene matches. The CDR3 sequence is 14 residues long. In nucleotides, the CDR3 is TGTGCCAGTACCGGACTAGCGGGAGGCAATGAGCAGTTCTTC. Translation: CASTGLAGGNEQFF.

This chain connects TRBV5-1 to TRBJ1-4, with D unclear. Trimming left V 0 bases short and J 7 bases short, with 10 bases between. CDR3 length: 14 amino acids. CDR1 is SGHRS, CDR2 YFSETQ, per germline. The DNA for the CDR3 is TGCGCCAGCAGCTTGGCCGGAGGTTCTGAAAAACTGTTTTTT. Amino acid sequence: CASSLAGGSEKLFF.

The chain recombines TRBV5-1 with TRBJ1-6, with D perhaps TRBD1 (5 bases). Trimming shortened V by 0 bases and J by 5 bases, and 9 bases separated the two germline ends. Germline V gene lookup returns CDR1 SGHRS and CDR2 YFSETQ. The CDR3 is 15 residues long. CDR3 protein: CASSLETADNSPLHF. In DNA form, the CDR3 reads TGCGCCAGCAGCTTGGAGACAGCCGATAATTCACCCCTCCACTTT.

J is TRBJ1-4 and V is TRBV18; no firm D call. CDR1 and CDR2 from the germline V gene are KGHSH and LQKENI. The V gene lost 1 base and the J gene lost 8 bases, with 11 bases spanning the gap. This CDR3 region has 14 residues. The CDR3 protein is CASSPRTAEEKLFF. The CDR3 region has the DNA TGTGCCAGCTCACCACGAACAGCAGAGGAAAAACTGTTTTTT.

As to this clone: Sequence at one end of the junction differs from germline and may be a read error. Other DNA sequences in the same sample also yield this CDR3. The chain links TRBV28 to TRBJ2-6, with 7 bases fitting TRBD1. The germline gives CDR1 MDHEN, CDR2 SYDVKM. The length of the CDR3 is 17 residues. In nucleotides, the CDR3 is TGTGCCAGCAGCAATCCGGGACAGTACTCTGGAGCCAACGTCCTGACTTTC. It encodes CASSNPGQYSGANVLTF.

DNA of the CDR3: TGCGCCAGCAGCCAAGAATTATCCGGGGACACTGAAGCTTTCTTT. It encodes CASSQELSGDTEAFF. The rearrangement joins TRBV4-3 to TRBJ1-1; D not certain. This CDR3 contains 15 residues. Trimming left V 0 bases short and J 3 bases short, with 11 bases between. Per germline, CDR1 LGHNA and CDR2 YSLEER.

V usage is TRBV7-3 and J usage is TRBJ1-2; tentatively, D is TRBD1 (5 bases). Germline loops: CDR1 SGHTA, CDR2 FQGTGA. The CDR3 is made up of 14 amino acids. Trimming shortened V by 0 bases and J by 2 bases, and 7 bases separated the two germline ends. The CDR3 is CASSLTAGNYGYTF. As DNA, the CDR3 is TGTGCCAGCAGCTTAACGGCAGGGAACTATGGCTACACCTTC.

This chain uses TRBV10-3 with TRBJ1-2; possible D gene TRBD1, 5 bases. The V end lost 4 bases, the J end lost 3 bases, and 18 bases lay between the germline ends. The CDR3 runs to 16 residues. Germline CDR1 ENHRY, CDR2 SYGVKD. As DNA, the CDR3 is TGTGCCATCAGTGGGGATAGGGGTGTGAGCGACTATGGCTACACCTTC. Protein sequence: CAISGDRGVSDYGYTF.

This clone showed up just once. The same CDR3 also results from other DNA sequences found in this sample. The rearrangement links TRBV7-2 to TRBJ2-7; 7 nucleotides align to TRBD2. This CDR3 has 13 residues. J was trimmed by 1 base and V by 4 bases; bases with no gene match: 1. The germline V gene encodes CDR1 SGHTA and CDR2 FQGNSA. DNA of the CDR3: TGTGCCAGCAGCTCGGGGGGATCCTACGAGCAGTACTTC. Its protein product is CASSSGGSYEQYF.

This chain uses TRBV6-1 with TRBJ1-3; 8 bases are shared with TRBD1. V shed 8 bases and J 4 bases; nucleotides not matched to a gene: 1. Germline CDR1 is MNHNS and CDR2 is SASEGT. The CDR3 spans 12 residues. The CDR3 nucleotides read TGTGCCAGCTCAGGGGGCGGAAACACCATATATTTT. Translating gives CASSGGGNTIYF.

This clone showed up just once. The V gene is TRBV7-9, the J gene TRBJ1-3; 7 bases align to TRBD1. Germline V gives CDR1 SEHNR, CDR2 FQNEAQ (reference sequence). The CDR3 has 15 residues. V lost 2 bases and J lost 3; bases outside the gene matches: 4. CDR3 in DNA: TGTGCCAGCAGCTTATATTCAGGGGGTGGAAACACCATATATTTT. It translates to CASSLYSGGGNTIYF.

CDR3 protein: CASSQAGGPGDTQYF. DNA for the CDR3: TGTGCCAGCAGCCAAGCGGGAGGGCCGGGGGATACGCAGTATTTT. The rearrangement links TRBV4-2 to TRBJ2-3, with TRBD2 matching 8 bases. Germline V lookup: CDR1 LGHNA, CDR2 YNFKEQ. This CDR3 has 15 residues. Trimming at V came to 1 base and at J to 6 bases, leaving 6 bases not matched to a gene.

CDR3 sequence (DNA): TGCGCCAGCAGCTTAGGGACAGGTGAATACCAGCCCCAGCATTTT. Translated, it gives CASSLGTGEYQPQHF. The chain has TRBV5-1 and TRBJ1-5; 8 nucleotides agree with TRBD1. The V segment lost 2 bases and the J segment 7 bases; nucleotides outside the gene matches: 8. CDR3 length: 15 amino acids. The germline CDR1 and CDR2 sequences are SGHRS and YFSETQ.

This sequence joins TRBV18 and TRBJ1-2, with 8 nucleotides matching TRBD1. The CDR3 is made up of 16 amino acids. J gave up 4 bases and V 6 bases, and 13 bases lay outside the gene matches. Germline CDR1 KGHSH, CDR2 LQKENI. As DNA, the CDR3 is TGTGCCAGCTCTCAAACTAAGGGACAGGTGTCCTATGGCTACACCTTC. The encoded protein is CASSQTKGQVSYGYTF. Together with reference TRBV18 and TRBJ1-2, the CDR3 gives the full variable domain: NAGVMQNPRHLVRRRGQEARLRCSPMKGHSHVYWYRQLPEEGLKFMVYLQKENIIDESGMPKERFSAEFPKEGPSILRIQQVVRGDSAAYFCASSQTKGQVSYGYTFGSGTRLTVV.

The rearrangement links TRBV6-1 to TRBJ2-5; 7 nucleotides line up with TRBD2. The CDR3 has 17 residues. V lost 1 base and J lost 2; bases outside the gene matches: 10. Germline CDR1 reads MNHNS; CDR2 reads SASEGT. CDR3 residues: CASSEGANAGEQETQYF. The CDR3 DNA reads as TGTGCCAGCAGTGAAGGGGCAAATGCGGGGGAACAAGAGACCCAGTACTTC.

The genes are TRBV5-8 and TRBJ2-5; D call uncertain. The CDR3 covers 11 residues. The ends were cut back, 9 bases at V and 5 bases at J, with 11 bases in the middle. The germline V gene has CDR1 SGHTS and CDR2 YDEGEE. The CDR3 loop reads CATLFLETQYF. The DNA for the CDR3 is TGTGCCACTCTATTTTTGGAGACCCAGTACTTC.

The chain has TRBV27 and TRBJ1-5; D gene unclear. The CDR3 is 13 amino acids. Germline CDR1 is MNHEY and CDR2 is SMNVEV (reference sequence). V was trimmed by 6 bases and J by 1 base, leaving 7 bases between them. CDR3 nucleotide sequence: TGTGCCAGCAGAATCGGGAGCAATCAGCCCCAGCATTTT. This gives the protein CASRIGSNQPQHF.

The CDR3 sequence: CASSNPGQETQYF. In DNA, the CDR3 is TGTGCCAGCTCCAATCCGGGCCAAGAGACCCAGTACTTC. This chain connects TRBV2 to TRBJ2-5, with D hard to call. The germline V gene has CDR1 SNHLY and CDR2 FYNNEI. This CDR3 comprises 13 residues. V shed 8 bases and J shed 1 base, with 11 bases lying between them. The full variable domain, with the rest looked up from reference TRBV2 and TRBJ2-5, is EPEVTQTPSHQVTQMGQEVILRCVPISNHLYFYWYRQILGQKVEFLVSFYNNEISEKSEIFDDQFSVERPDGSNFTLKIRSTKLEDSAMYFCASSNPGQETQYFGPGTRLLVL.

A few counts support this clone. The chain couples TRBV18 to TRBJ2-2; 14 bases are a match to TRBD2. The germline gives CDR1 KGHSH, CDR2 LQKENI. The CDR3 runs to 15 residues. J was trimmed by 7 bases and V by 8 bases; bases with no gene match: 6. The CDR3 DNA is TGTGCCAGCAGGGGACTAGCGGGAGAACACGGGGAGCTGTTTTTT. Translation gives CASRGLAGEHGELFF.

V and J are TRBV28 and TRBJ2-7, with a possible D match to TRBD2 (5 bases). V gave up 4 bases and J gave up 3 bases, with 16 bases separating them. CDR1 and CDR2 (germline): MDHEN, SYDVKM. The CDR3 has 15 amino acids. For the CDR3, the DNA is TGTGCCAGCAGTTCCTACACTGGAGGAGGCTACGAGCAGTACTTC. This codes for CASSSYTGGGYEQYF.

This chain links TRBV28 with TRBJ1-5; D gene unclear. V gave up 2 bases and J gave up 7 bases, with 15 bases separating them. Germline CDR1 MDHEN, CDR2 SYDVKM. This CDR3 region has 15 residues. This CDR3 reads CASSLGGRVRQPQHF. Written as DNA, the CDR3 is TGTGCCAGCAGTTTAGGTGGGCGTGTACGCCAGCCCCAGCATTTT.

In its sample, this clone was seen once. Here the CDR3 reads CASSPWANYEQYF. Here the CDR3 DNA reads TGTGCCAGCAGCCCTTGGGCGAACTACGAGCAGTACTTC. V is TRBV2 and J is TRBJ2-7; the D is unclear. V was shortened by 6 bases and J by 3 bases, with 12 bases between the two germline ends. Germline-derived CDR1 and CDR2 are SNHLY and FYNNEI. This CDR3 is 13 amino acids long.

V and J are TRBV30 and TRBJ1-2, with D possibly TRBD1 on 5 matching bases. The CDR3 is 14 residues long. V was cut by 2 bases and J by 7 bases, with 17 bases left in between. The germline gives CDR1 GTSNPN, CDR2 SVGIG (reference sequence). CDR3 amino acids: CAWSISRDPGGYTF. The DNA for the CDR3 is TGTGCCTGGAGTATCTCCAGGGATCCCGGTGGCTACACCTTC.

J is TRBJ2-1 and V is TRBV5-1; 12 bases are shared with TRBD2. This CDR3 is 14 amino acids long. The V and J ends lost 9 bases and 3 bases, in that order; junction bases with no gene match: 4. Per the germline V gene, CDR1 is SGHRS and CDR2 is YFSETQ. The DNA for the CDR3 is TGCGCCACCTCGACTAGCGGGGGCTACAATGAGCAGTTCTTC. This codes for CATSTSGGYNEQFF.

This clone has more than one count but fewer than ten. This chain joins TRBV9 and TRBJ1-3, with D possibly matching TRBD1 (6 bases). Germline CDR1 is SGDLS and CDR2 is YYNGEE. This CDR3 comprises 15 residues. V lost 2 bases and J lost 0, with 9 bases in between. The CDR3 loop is CASSVDRLSGNTIYF. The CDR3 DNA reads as TGTGCCAGCAGCGTTGACAGGCTCTCTGGAAACACCATATATTTT.